This paragraph covers one T cell receptor beta chain sequence. The data belong to a study of chemoradiotherapy in HPV16-positive cancers. The germline V gene encodes CDR1 SQVTM and CDR2 ANQGSEA. J lost 0 bases, V lost 7 bases, and 5 bases had no gene match. The CDR3 runs to 14 residues. Sequencing used immunoSEQ multiplex PCR; TCRdb keeps in-frame clones, though not all of them. In the table there are thousands of clones, 75% to 95% of which are singletons. Sequenced material: tumor tissue, taken from a patient who underwent chemoradiotherapy. V is TRBV29-1 and J is TRBJ1-3, with 8 bases that match TRBD1. The sequence derives from a human donor with HPV-associated anogenital cancer. As DNA, the CDR3 is TGCAGCGCGGGACAGGCTCCCTCTGGAAACACCATATATTTT. Translated: CSAGQAPSGNTIYF.